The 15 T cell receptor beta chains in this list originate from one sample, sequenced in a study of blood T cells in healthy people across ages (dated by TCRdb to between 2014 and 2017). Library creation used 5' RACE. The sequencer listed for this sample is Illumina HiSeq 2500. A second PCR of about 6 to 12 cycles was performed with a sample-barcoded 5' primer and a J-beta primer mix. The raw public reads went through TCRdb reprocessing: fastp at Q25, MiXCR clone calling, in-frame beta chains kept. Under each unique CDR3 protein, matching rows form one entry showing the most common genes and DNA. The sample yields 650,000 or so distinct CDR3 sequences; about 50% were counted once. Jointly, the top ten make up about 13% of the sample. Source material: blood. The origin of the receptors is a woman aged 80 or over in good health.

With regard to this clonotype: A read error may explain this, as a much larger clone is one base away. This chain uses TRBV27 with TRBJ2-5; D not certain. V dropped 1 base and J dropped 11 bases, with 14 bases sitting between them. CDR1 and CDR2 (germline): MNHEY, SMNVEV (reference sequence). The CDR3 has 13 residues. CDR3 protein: CASSLWASGEQYF. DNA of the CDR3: TGTGCCAGCAGTTTATGGGCCTCGGGTGAGCAGTACTTC.

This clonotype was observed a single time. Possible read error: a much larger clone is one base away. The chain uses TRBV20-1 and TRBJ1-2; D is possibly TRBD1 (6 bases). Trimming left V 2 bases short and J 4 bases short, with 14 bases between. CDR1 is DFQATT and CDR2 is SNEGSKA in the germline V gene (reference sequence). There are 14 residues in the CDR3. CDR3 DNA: TGCAGTGCTAGACGGCAGGGGCATTCCTATGGCTACACCTTC. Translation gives CSARRQGHSYGYTF.

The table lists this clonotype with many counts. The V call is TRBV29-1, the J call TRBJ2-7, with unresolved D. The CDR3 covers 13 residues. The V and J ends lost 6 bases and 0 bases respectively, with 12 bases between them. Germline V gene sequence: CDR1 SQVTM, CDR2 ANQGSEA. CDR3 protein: CSVGRDNSYEQYF. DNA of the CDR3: TGCAGCGTCGGCAGAGACAACTCCTACGAGCAGTACTTC.

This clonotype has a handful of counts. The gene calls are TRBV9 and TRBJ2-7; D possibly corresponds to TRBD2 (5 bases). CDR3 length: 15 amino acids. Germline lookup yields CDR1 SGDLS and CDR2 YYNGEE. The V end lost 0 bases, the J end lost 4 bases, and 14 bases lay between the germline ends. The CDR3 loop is CASSVAEGSFYEQYF. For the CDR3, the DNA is TGTGCCAGCAGCGTAGCTGAGGGTAGTTTTTACGAGCAGTACTTC.

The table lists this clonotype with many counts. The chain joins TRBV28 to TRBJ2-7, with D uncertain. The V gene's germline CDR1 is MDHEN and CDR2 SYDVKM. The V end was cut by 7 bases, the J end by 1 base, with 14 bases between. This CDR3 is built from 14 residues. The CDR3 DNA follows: TGTGCCAGCATCTCCAGGTACCTTTCCTACGAGCAGTACTTC. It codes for CASISRYLSYEQYF.

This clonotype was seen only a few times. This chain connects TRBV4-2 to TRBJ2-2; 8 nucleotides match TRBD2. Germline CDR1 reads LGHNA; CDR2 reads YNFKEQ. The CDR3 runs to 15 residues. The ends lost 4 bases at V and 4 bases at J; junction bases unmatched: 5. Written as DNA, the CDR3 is TGTGCCAGCAGCCTTGGGACTAGTAGCACCGGGGAGCTGTTTTTT. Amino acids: CASSLGTSSTGELFF.

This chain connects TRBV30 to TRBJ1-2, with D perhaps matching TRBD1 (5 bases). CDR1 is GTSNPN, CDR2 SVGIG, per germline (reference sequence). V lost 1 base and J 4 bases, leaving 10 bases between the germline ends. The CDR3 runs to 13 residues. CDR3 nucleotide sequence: TGTGCCTGGAGTGGACAGCAGAGCTATGGCTACACCTTC. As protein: CAWSGQQSYGYTF.

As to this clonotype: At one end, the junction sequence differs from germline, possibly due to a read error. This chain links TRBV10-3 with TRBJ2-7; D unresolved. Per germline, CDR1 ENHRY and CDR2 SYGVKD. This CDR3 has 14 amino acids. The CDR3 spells CAISETWASDEQYF. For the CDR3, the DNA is TGTGCCATCAGTGAGACCTGGGCCTCCGACGAGCAGTACTTC.

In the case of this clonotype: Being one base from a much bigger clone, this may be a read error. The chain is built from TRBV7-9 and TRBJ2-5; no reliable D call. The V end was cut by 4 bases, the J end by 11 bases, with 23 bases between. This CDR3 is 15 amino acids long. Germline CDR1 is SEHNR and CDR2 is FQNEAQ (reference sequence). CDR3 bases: TGTGCCAGCAGCTCCGGCCCCCAGCCCACGAATGAGCAGTACTTC. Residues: CASSSGPQPTNEQYF.

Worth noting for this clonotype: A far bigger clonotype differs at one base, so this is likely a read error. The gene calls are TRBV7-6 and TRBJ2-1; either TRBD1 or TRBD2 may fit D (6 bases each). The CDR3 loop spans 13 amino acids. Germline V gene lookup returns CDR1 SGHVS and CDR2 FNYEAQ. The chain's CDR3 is CANSLEGGNEQFF. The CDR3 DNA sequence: TGTGCCAACAGCTTGGAGGGGGGCAATGAGCAGTTCTTC.

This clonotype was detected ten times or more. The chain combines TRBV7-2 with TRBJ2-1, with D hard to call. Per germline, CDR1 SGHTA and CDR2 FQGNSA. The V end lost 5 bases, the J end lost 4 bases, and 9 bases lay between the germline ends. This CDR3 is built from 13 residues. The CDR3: CASSETSYNEQFF. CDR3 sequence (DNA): TGTGCCAGCAGCGAAACCAGTTACAATGAGCAGTTCTTC.

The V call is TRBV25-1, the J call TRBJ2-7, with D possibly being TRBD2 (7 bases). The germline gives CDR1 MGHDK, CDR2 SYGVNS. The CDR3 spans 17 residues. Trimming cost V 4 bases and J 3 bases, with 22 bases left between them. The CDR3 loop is CASSAKGGDRANYEQYF. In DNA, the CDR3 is TGTGCCAGCAGTGCAAAAGGGGGGGACCGAGCTAACTACGAGCAGTACTTC.

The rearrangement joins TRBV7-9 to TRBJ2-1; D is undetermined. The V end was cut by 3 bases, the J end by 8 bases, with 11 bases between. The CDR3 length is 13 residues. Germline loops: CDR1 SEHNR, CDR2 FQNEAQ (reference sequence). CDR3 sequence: CASSFQRTDEQFF. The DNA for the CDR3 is TGTGCCAGCAGCTTCCAGAGAACGGATGAGCAGTTCTTC.

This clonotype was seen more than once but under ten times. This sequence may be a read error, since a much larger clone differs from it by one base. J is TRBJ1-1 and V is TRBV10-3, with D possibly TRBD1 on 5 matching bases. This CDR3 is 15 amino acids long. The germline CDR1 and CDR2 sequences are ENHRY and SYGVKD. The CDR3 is CAIGERSGEGTEAFF. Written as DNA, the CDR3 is TGTGCCATCGGTGAGCGGTCCGGTGAGGGGACTGAAGCTTTCTTT.

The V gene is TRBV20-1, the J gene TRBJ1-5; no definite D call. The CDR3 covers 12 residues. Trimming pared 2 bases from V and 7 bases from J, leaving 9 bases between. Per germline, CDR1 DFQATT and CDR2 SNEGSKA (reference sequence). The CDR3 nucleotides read TGCAGTGCTAGAAGGGCTGGGCAGCCCCAGCATTTT. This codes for CSARRAGQPQHF.